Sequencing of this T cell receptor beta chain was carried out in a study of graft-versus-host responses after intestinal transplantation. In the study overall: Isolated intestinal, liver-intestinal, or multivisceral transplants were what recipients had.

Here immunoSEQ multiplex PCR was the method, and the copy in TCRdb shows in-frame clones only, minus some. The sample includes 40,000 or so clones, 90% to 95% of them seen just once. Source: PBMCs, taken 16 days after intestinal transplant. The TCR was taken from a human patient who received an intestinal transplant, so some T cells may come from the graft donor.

The CDR3 spells CASSESTGIPLMNTEAFF. Written as DNA, the CDR3 is TGCGCCAGCAGTGAGTCGACGGGTATCCCTCTAATGAACACTGAAGCTTTCTTT. The genes are TRBV10-1 and TRBJ1-1; D is undetermined. V was clipped by 0 bases and J by 0 bases, with 17 bases between them. Germline V gives CDR1 WNHNN, CDR2 SYGVQD (reference sequence). This CDR3 region has 18 residues.